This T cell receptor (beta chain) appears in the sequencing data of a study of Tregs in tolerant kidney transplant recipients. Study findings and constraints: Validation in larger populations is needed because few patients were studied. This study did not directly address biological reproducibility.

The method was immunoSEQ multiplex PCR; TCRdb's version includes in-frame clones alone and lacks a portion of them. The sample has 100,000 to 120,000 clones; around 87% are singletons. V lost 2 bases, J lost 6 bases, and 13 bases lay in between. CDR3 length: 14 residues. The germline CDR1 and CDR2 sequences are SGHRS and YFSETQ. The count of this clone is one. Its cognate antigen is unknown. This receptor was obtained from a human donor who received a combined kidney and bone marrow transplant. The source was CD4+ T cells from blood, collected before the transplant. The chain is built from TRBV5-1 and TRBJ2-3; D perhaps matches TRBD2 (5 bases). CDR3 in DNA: TGCGCCAGCAGCTTAATGGGAGCCCCTGATACGCAGTATTTT. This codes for CASSLMGAPDTQYF.